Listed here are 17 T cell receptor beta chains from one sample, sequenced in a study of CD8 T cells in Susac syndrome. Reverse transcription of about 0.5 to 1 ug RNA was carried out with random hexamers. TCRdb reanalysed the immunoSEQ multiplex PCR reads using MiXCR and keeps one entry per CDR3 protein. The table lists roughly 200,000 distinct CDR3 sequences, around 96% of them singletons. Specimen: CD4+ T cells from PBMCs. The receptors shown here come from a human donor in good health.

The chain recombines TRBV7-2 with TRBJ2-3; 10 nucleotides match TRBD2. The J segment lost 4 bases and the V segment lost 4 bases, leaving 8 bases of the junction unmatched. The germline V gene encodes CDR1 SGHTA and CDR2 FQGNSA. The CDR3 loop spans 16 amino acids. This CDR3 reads CASSWGLAGVSDTQYF. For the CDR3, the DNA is TGTGCCAGCAGCTGGGGGCTAGCGGGAGTCTCAGATACGCAGTATTTT.

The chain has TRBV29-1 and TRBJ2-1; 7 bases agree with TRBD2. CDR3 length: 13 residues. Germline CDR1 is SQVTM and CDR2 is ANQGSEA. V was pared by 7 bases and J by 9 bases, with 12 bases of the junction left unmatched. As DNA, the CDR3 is TGCAGCGGGCTCCGGGAGGTGTTGAGTGAGCAGTTCTTC. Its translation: CSGLREVLSEQFF.

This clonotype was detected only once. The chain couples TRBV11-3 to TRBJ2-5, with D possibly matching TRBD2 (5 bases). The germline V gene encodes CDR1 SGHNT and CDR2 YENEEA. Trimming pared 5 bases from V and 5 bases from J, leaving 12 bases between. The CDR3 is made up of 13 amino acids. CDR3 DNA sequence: TGTGCCAGCAGCGCCGGGGAGCCGGAGACCCAGTACTTC. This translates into CASSAGEPETQYF.

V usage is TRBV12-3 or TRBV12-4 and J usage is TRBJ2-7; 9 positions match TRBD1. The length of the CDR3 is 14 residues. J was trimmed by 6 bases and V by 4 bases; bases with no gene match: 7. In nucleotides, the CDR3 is TGTGCCAGCAGTTGGGACAGGGTGGAAGGCGAGCAGTACTTC. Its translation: CASSWDRVEGEQYF.

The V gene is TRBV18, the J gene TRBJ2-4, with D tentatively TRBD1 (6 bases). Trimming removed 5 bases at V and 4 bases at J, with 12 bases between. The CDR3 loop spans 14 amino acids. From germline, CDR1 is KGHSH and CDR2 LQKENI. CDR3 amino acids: CASSKQGSKNIQYF. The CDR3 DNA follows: TGTGCCAGCTCAAAACAGGGAAGTAAAAACATTCAGTACTTC.

The CDR3 DNA is TGTGCCAGCAGCCTCTACCCACCCACACTGACGGGGGTCTCCTACGAGCAGTACTTC. Its protein product is CASSLYPPTLTGVSYEQYF. The rearrangement links TRBV11-2 to TRBJ2-7; possible D gene TRBD2, 6 bases. The length of the CDR3 is 19 residues. Trimming took off 5 bases at V and 0 bases at J, with 26 bases between the two ends. The germline V gene has CDR1 SGHAT and CDR2 FQNNGV.

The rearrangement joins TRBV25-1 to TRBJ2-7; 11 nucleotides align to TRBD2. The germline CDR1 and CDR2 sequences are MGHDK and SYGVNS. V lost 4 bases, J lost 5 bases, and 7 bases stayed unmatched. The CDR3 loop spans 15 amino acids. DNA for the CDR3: TGTGCCAGCAGTGGACCACTAGCGGGAGTGGACGAGCAGTACTTC. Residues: CASSGPLAGVDEQYF.

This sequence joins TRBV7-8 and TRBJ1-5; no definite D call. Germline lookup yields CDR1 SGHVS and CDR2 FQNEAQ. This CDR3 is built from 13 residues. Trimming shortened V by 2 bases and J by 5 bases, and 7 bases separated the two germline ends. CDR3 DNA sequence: TGTGCCAGCAGCTTAAGGCTCGATCAGCCCCAGCATTTT. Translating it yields CASSLRLDQPQHF.

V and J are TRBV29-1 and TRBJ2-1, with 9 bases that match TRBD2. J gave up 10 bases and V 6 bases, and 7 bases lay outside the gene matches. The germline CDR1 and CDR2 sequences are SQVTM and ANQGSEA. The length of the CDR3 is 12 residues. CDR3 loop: CSVQRGTSEQFF. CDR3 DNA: TGCAGCGTGCAACGCGGGACTAGCGAGCAGTTCTTC.

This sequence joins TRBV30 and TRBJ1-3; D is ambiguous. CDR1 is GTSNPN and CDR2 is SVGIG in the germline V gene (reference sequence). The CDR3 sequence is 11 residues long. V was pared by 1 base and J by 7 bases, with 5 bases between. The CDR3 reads CAWSAGNTIYF. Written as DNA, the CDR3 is TGTGCCTGGAGTGCCGGGAACACCATATATTTT.

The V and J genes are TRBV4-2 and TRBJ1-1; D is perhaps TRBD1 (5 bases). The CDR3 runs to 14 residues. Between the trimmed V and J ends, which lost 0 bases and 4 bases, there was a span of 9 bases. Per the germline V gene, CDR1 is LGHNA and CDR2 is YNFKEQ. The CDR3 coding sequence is TGTGCCAGCAGCCAAGAGGCCCAGGGCACTGAAGCTTTCTTT. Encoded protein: CASSQEAQGTEAFF.

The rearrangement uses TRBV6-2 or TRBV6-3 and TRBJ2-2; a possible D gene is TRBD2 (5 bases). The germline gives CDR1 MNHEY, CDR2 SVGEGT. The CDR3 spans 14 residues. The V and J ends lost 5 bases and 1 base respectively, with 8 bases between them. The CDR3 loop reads CASSKTKNTGELFF. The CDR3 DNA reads TGTGCCAGCAGTAAGACTAAGAACACCGGGGAGCTGTTTTTT.

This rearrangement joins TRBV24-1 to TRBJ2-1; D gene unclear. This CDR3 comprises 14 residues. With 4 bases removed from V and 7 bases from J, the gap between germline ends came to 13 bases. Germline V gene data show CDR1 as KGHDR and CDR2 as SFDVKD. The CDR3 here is CATSDPDGVNEQFF. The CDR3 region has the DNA TGTGCCACCAGTGACCCCGATGGAGTGAATGAGCAGTTCTTC.

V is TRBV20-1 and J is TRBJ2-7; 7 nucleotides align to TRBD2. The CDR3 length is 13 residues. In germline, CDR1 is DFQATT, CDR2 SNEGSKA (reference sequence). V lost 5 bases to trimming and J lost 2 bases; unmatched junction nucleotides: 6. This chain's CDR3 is CSAPLAATYEQYF. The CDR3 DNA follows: TGCAGTGCTCCGCTAGCGGCGACCTACGAGCAGTACTTC.

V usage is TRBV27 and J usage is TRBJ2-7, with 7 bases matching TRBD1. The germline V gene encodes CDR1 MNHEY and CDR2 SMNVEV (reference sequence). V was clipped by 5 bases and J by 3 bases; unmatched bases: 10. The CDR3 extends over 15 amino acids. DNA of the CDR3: TGTGCCAGCAGTCCAACGGGAACAGGGGACTACGAGCAGTACTTC. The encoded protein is CASSPTGTGDYEQYF.

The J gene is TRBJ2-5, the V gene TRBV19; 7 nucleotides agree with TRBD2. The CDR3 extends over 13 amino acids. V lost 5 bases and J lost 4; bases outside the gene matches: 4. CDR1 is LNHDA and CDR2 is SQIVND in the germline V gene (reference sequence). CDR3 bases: TGTGCCAGTAGTGCCGGGAGGTCAGAGACCCAGTACTTC. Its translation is CASSAGRSETQYF.

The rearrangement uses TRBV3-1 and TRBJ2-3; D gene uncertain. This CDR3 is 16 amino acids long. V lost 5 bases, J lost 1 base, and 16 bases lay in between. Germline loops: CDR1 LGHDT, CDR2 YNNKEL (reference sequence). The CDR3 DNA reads TGTGCCAGCAGCGAAGTAGGGATGAAGGGCACAGATACGCAGTATTTT. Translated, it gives CASSEVGMKGTDTQYF.